This is a list of T cell receptor beta chains from one sample in a study of chemoradiotherapy in HPV16-positive cancers. Clones were sequenced by immunoSEQ multiplex PCR, and TCRdb holds only the in-frame ones, with some missing. This table holds thousands of clones, around 94% found once. Sampling was conducted from a patient who underwent chemoradiotherapy. All receptors derive from a human donor with HPV-associated anogenital cancer. Both conserved end residues are part of each CDR3. The D gene is left open where the match is weak. Expanded clones get a size class; other rows say once, few or many, or leave the size out.

D gene,V gene,J gene,clone size,CDR3 DNA,CDR3 protein
.,TRBV4-1,TRBJ1-1,.,TGCGCCAGCAGCCAAACAGGCGATACTATTACTGAAGCTTTCTTT,CASSQTGDTITEAFF
.,TRBV5-1,TRBJ2-1,once,TGCGCCAGCAGCTTGGTACAGGGACCCAATGAGCAGTTCTTC,CASSLVQGPNEQFF
.,TRBV6-4,TRBJ2-3,once,TGTGCCAGCAGTGACTCTAGCGTGGGTACGCAGTATTTT,CASSDSSVGTQYF
TRBD1,TRBV10-3,TRBJ2-7,.,TGTGCCATCGGCGAAACCGCCGGGACAGGGTCCTACGAGCAGTACTTC,CAIGETAGTGSYEQYF
TRBD1,TRBV7-2,TRBJ2-3,.,TGTGCCAGCAGTCGTCAGGGACAGAACACAGATACGCAGTATTTT,CASSRQGQNTDTQYF
.,TRBV18,TRBJ2-1,.,TGTGCCAGCTCACCACGTTCTAGTGACGCCTACAATGAGCAGTTCTTC,CASSPRSSDAYNEQFF
TRBD1,TRBV7-9,TRBJ2-7,.,TGTGCCAGCAGCTTGGGACAGGCCTCCTACGAGCAGTACTTC,CASSLGQASYEQYF
TRBD1,TRBV4-2,TRBJ1-2,.,TGTGCCAGCAGCCAATCTTGGCGGGACAGCCACAACTATGGTGGCTACACCTTC,CASSQSWRDSHNYGGYTF
.,TRBV4-1,TRBJ1-1,.,TGCGCCAGCAGCCAGGGCCCCTCCGCGGGCACTGAAGCTTTCTTT,CASSQGPSAGTEAFF
.,TRBV29-1,TRBJ1-1,.,TGCAGCGCGCAGCTGAACACTGAAGCTTTCTTT,CSAQLNTEAFF
.,TRBV7-2,TRBJ2-7,.,TGTGCCAGCAGCCTGACCCTCTACGAGCAGTACTTC,CASSLTLYEQYF
.,TRBV28,TRBJ2-7,.,TGTGCCAGCACCCATGTTATCGACAGCCGCTCCTACGAGCAGTACTTC,CASTHVIDSRSYEQYF
.,TRBV28,TRBJ1-6,.,TGTGCCAGCAGAACCGGAACGAGCTCACCCCTCCACTTT,CASRTGTSSPLHF
.,TRBV2,TRBJ2-5,.,TGTGCCAGCAGTAGGGAGGAGACCCAGTACTTC,CASSREETQYF
.,TRBV7-3,TRBJ2-3,.,TGTGCCAGCAGCTTAAGCGGATACCTAACAGATACGCAGTATTTT,CASSLSGYLTDTQYF
TRBD1,TRBV4-1,TRBJ1-1,.,TGCGCCAGCAGCCGCGGACAGGGCCGGGACACTGAAGCTTTCTTT,CASSRGQGRDTEAFF
.,TRBV4-3,TRBJ2-7,.,TGCGCCAGCAGCCAAGAGAGAAATGCCTTCTTTTACGAGCAGTACTTC,CASSQERNAFFYEQYF
TRBD1,TRBV15,TRBJ1-5,.,TGTGCCACCAGCAGAGATCTTACAGGGGAGGTTCAGCCCCAGCATTTT,CATSRDLTGEVQPQHF
.,TRBV14,TRBJ1-2,once,TGTGCCAGCAGCCCTACCGGGGGAAAAGGCGGCTACACCTTC,CASSPTGGKGGYTF
.,TRBV2,TRBJ1-5,.,TGTGCCAGCAGTGGATGGCAGGGGAACCAGCCCCAGCATTTT,CASSGWQGNQPQHF
TRBD1,TRBV4-1,TRBJ1-2,.,TGCGCCAGCAGCCGGAATCCGTTACAGGGGCCTGGCTATGGCTACACCTTC,CASSRNPLQGPGYGYTF
.,TRBV5-1,TRBJ1-3,.,TGCGCCAGCAGCTTCGGAAACACCATATATTTT,CASSFGNTIYF
.,TRBV7-6,TRBJ2-1,.,TGTGCCAGCAGCGAAGAAGCGATAGCCTACAATGAGCAGTTCTTC,CASSEEAIAYNEQFF
.,TRBV9,TRBJ2-3,.,TGTGCCAGCAGCCAAGAGGGAACAGATACGCAGTATTTT,CASSQEGTDTQYF
.,TRBV6-5,TRBJ1-1,.,TGTGCCAGCAGTTACCTACAGGGTTGGGGCACTGAAGCTTTCTTT,CASSYLQGWGTEAFF
TRBD1,TRBV28,TRBJ1-5,once,TGTGCCAGCAGTATAACCGGGACAGGGGGGAATCAGCCCCAGCATTTT,CASSITGTGGNQPQHF
.,TRBV11-1,TRBJ1-3,.,TGTGCCAGCACCGTCGGATTCTCTGGAAACACCATATATTTT,CASTVGFSGNTIYF
.,TRBV9,TRBJ2-7,.,TGTGCCAGCAGCTCAGAGCCGACAGCTGGCTACGAGCAGTACTTC,CASSSEPTAGYEQYF
TRBD2,TRBV6-1,TRBJ2-1,.,TGTGCCAGCAGTGAATGGGGGGGTGGCGACACACACTACAATGAGCAGTTCTTC,CASSEWGGGDTHYNEQFF
TRBD1,TRBV6-5,TRBJ1-2,.,TGTGCCAGCACCAAGCAGGGGGCGGGAGGCTACACCTTC,CASTKQGAGGYTF
.,TRBV5-1,TRBJ2-7,.,TGCGCCAGCAGCTTGGGGGGCTCCGGGTACTACGAGCAGTACTTC,CASSLGGSGYYEQYF
.,TRBV19,TRBJ1-4,.,TGTGCCAGTAGTAAGGACCGTACTCGTGCAACTAATGAAAAACTGTTTTTT,CASSKDRTRATNEKLFF
.,TRBV18,TRBJ1-1,.,TGTGCCAGCTCACCACCGGGGGGGACTTACACTGAAGCTTTCTTT,CASSPPGGTYTEAFF
.,TRBV9,TRBJ2-2,.,TGTGCCAGCAGCGTAGTGGGTAACACCGGGGAGCTGTTTTTT,CASSVVGNTGELFF